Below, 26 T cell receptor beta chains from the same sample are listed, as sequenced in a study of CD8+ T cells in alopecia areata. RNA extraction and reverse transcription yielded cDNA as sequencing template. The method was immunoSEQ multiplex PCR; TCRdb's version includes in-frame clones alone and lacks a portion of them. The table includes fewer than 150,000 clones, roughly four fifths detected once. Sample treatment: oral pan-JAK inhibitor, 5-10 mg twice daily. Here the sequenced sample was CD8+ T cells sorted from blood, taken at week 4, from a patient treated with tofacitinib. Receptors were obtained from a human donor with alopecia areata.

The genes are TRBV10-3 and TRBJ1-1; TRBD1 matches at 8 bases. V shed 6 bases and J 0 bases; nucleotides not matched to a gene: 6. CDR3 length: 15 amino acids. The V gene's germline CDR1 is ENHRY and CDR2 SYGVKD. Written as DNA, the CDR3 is TGTGCCATCAGGGACAGGGAGGGTGTGAACACTGAAGCTTTCTTT. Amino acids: CAIRDREGVNTEAFF.

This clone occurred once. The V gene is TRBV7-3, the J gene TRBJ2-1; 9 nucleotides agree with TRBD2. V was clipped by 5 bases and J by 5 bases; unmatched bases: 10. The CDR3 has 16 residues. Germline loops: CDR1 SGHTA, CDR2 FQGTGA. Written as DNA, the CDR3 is TGTGCCAGCAGCCCCCGTCGCGGGGGGGTCGACAATGAGCAGTTCTTC. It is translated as CASSPRRGGVDNEQFF.

CDR3 sequence: CASSQDLTNNQPQHF. The CDR3 nucleotides are TGCGCCAGCAGCCAAGATCTCACGAATAATCAGCCCCAGCATTTT. The V gene is TRBV4-3, the J gene TRBJ1-5, with D unresolved. Per germline, CDR1 LGHNA and CDR2 YSLEER. The CDR3 has 15 residues. V lost 0 bases and J 4 bases, leaving 10 bases between the germline ends.

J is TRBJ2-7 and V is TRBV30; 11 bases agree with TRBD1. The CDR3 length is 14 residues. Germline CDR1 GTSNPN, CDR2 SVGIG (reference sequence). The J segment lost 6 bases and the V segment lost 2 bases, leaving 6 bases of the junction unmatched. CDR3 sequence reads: CAWSLGQGVPEQYF. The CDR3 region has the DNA TGTGCCTGGAGTTTGGGACAGGGGGTACCCGAGCAGTACTTC.

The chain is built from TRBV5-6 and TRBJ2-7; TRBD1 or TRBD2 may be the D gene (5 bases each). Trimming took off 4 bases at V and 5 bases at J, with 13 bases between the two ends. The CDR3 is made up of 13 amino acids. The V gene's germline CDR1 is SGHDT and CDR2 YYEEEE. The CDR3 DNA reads TGTGCCAGCAGCCCTACCCAGGGAGACGAGCAGTACTTC. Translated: CASSPTQGDEQYF. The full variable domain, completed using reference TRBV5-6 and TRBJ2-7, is DAGVTQSPTHLIKTRGQQVTLRCSPKSGHDTVSWYQQALGQGPQFIFQYYEEEERQRGNFPDRFSGHQFPNYSSELNVNALLLGDSALYLCASSPTQGDEQYFGPGTRLTVT.

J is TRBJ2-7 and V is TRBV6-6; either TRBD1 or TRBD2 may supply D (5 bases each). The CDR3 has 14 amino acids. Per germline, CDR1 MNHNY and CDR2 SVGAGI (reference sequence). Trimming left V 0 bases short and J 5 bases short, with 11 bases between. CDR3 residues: CASSYSGTPHEQYF. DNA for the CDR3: TGTGCCAGCAGTTACTCCGGGACGCCCCACGAGCAGTACTTC.

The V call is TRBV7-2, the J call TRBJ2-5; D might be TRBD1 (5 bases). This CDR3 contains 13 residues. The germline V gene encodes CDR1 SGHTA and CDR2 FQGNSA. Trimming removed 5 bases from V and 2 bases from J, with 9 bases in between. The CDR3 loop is CASSTTVQETQYF. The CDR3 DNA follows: TGTGCCAGCAGCACGACAGTTCAAGAGACCCAGTACTTC.

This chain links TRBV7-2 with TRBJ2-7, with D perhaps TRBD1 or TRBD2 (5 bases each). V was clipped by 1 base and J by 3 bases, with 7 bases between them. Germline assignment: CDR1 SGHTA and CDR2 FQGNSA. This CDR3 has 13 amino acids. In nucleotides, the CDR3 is TGTGCCAGCAGCTTAGGTGGGGGCTACGAGCAGTACTTC. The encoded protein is CASSLGGGYEQYF.

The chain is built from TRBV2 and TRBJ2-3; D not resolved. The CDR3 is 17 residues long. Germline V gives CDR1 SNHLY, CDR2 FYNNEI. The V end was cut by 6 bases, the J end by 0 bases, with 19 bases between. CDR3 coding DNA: TGTGCCAGCAGGGCAGCAATCTTAAGTATTAGCACAGATACGCAGTATTTT. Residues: CASRAAILSISTDTQYF.

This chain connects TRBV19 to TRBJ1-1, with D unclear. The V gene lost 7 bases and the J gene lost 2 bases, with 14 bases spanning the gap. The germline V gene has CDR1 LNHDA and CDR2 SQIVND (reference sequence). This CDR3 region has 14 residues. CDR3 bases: TGTGCCAGTACTGGAGAAGGGAGAAACACTGAAGCTTTCTTT. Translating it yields CASTGEGRNTEAFF.

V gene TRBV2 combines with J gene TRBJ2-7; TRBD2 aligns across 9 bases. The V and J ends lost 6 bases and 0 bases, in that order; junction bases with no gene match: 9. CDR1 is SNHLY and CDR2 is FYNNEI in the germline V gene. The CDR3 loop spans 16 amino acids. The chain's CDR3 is CASRIYSGGLSYEQYF. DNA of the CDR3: TGTGCCAGCAGGATCTACAGCGGGGGGCTCTCCTACGAGCAGTACTTC. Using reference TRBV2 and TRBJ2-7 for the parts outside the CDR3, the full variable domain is EPEVTQTPSHQVTQMGQEVILRCVPISNHLYFYWYRQILGQKVEFLVSFYNNEISEKSEIFDDQFSVERPDGSNFTLKIRSTKLEDSAMYFCASRIYSGGLSYEQYFGPGTRLTVT.

In DNA form, the CDR3 reads TGCGCCAGCAGCCAAGATCCGGGCTCCTACGAGCAGTACTTC. Its protein is CASSQDPGSYEQYF. This rearrangement joins TRBV4-1 to TRBJ2-7, with D unresolved. CDR3 size: 14 residues. Germline-derived CDR1 and CDR2 are MGHRA and YSYEKL. The V gene lost 0 bases and the J gene lost 0 bases, with 6 bases spanning the gap.

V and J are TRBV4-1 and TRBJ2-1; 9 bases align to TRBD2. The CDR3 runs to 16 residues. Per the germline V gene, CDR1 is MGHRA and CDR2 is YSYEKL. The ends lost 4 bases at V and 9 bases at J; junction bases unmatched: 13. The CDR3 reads CASSPRGGGAAGEQFF. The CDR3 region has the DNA TGCGCCAGCAGCCCCAGGGGCGGGGGGGCTGCGGGTGAGCAGTTCTTC.

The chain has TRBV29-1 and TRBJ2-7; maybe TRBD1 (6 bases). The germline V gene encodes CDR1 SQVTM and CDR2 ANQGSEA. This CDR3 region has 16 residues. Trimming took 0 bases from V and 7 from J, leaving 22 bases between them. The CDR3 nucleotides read TGCAGCGTTGAAGATCCGGAAAGGACAGTTCTCAGGGAGCAGTACTTC. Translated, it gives CSVEDPERTVLREQYF.

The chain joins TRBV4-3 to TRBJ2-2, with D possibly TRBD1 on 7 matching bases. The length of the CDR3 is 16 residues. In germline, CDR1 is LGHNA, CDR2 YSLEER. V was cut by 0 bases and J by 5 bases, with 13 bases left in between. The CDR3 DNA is TGCGCCAGCAGCCAAGAAGAGGCAGGGGGGACCGGGGAGCTGTTTTTT. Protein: CASSQEEAGGTGELFF.

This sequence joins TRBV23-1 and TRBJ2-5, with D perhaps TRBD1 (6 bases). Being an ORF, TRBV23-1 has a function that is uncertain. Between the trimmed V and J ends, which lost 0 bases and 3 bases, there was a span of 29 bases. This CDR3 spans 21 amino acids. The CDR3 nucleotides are TGCGCCAGCAGTCAATCGGGGGCCGTGGTGCATCCATTTCCGAAGAAAGAGACCCAGTACTTC. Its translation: CASSQSGAVVHPFPKKETQYF.

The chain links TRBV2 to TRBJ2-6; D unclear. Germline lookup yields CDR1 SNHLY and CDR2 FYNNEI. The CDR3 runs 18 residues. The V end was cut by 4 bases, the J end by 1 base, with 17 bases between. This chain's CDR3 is CASSVAGLQFSGANVLTF. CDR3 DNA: TGTGCCAGCAGTGTAGCAGGTCTCCAGTTTTCTGGGGCCAACGTCCTGACTTTC.

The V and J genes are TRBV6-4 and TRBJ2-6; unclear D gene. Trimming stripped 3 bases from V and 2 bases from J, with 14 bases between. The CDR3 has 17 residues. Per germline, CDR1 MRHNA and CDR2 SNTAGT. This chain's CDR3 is CASSEYGLQAGANVLTF. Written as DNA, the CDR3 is TGTGCCAGCAGTGAGTATGGATTGCAGGCTGGGGCCAACGTCCTGACTTTC.

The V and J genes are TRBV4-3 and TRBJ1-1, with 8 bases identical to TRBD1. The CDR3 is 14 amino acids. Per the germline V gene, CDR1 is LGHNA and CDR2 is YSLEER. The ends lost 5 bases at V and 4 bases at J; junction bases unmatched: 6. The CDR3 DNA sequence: TGCGCCAGCAGCGCGACAGGGGCAGTCACTGAAGCTTTCTTT. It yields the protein CASSATGAVTEAFF.

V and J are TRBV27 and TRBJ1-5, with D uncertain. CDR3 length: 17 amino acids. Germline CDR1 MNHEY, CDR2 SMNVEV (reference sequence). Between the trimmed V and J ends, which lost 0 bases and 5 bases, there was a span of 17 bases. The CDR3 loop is CASSLSASAGGDQPQHF. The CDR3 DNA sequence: TGTGCCAGCAGTTTATCTGCTTCGGCGGGCGGGGATCAGCCCCAGCATTTT.

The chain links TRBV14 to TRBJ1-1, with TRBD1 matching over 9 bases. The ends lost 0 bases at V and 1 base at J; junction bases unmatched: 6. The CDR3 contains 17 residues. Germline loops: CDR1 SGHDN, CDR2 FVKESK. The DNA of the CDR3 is TGTGCCAGCAGCCAAGATTTTAGGGGACAGGGGAACACTGAAGCTTTCTTT. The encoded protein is CASSQDFRGQGNTEAFF.

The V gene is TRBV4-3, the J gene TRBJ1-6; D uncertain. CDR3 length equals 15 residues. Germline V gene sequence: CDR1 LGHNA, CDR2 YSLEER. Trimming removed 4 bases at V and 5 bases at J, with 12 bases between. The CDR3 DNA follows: TGCGCCAGCAGCCTCCGGGCCCTCGATAATTCACCCCTCCACTTT. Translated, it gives CASSLRALDNSPLHF.

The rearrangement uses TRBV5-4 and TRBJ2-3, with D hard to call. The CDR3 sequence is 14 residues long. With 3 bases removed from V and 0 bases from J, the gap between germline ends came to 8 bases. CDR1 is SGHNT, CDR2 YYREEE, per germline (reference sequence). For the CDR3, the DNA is TGTGCCAGCAGCTCCCCCCCTAGCACAGATACGCAGTATTTT. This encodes CASSSPPSTDTQYF.

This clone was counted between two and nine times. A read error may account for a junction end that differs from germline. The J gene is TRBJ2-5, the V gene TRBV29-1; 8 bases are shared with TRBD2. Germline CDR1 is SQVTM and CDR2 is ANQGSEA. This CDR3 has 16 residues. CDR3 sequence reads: CSGEDGRGGIQETQYF. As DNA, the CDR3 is TGCAGCGGTGAAGACGGGAGGGGGGGAATCCAAGAGACCCAGTACTTC. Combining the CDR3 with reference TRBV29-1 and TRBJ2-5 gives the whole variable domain SAVISQKPSRDICQRGTSLTIQCQVDSQVTMMFWYRQQPGQSLTLIATANQGSEATYESGFVIDKFPISRPNLTFSTLTVSNMSPEDSSIYLCSGEDGRGGIQETQYFGPGTRLLVL.

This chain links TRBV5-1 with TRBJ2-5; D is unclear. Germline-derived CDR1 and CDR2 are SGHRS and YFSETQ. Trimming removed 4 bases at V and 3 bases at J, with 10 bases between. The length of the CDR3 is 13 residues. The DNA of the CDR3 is TGCGCCAGCAGCGTTCGCCAAGAAGAGACCCAGTACTTC. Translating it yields CASSVRQEETQYF.

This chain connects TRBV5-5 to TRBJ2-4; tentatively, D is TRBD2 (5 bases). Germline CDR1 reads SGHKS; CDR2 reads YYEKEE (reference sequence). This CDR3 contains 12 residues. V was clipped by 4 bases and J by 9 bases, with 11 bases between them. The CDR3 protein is CASSPVRGIQYF. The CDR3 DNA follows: TGTGCCAGCAGCCCGGTCCGGGGCATTCAGTACTTC.